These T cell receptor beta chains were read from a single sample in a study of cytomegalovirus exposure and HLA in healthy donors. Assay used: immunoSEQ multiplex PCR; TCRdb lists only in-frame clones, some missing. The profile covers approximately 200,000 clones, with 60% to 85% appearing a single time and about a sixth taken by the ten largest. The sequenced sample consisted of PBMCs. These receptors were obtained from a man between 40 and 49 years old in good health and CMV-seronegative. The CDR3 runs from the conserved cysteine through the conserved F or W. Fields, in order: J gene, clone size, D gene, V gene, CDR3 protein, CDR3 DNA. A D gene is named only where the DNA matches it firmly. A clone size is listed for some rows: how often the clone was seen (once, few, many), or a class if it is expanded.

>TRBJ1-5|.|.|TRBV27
CASSDSLGPWQPQHF
TGTGCCAGCAGCGACAGTTTGGGCCCTTGGCAGCCCCAGCATTTT
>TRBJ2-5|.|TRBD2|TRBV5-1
CASSTSGQPETQYF
TGCGCCAGCAGCACTAGCGGTCAACCAGAGACCCAGTACTTC
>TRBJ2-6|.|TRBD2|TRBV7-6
CASSLLAADSGANVLTF
TGTGCCAGCAGCTTACTAGCGGCCGACTCTGGGGCCAACGTCCTGACTTTC
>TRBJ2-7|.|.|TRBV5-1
CASSLGQDYEQYF
TGCGCCAGCAGCTTGGGACAGGATTACGAGCAGTACTTC
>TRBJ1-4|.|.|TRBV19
CASSMTATNEKLFF
TGTGCCAGTAGTATGACTGCAACTAATGAAAAACTGTTTTTT
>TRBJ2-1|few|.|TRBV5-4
CASSLETVYNEQFF
TGTGCCAGCAGCTTGGAAACAGTTTACAATGAGCAGTTCTTC
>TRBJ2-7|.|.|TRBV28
CASGTGPYEQYF
TGTGCCAGCGGAACAGGGCCCTACGAGCAGTACTTC
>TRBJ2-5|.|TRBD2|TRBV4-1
CASSQGLAGETQYF
TGCGCCAGCAGCCAAGGACTAGCGGGGGAGACCCAGTACTTC
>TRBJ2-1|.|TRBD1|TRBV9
CASSVEGTGAWDEQFF
TGTGCCAGCAGCGTAGAAGGGACAGGGGCCTGGGATGAGCAGTTCTTC
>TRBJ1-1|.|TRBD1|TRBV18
CASSPSTGGGTEAFF
TGTGCCAGCTCACCATCGACAGGGGGAGGCACTGAAGCTTTCTTT
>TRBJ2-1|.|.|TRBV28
CASSLYREQFF
TGTGCCAGCAGTTTATACCGGGAGCAGTTCTTC
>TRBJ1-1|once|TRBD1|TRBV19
CASSPTPGTGVNTEAFF
TGTGCCAGTAGTCCGACCCCCGGGACAGGGGTCAACACTGAAGCTTTCTTT
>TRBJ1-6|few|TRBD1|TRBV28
CASSSPTGINSPLHF
TGTGCCAGCAGTTCGCCGACAGGGATTAATTCACCCCTCCACTTT
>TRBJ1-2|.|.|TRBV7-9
CASSPCTRQASGGYTF
TGTGCCAGCAGCCCGTGTACGAGACAGGCCTCGGGTGGCTACACCTTC
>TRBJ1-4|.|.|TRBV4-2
CASSHYQGVAVPNEKLFF
TGTGCCAGCAGCCATTACCAGGGTGTGGCTGTGCCTAATGAAAAACTGTTTTTT
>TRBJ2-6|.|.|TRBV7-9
CASSLVEEASGANVLTF
TGTGCCAGCAGCTTAGTTGAAGAAGCGTCGGGGGCCAACGTCCTGACTTTC
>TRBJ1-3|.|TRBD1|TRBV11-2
CASSLDRSGNTIYF
TGTGCCAGCAGCTTGGACAGGAGTGGAAACACCATATATTTT
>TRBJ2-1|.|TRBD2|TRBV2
CASSLGGSGSYNEQFF
TGTGCCAGCAGTTTGGGGGGTAGCGGGTCCTACAATGAGCAGTTCTTC
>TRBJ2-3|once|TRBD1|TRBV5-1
CASSWTGVTTDTQYF
TGCGCCAGCAGCTGGACAGGGGTAACCACAGATACGCAGTATTTT
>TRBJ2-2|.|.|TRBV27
CASKAGATNTGELFF
TGTGCCAGCAAGGCAGGGGCGACGAACACCGGGGAGCTGTTTTTT
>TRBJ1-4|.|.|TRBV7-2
CASSHGGDEKLFF
TGTGCCAGCAGCCACGGAGGGGATGAAAAACTGTTTTTT
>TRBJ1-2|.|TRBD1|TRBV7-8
CASSLDRGEIYTF
TGTGCCAGCAGCTTAGACAGGGGAGAAATCTACACCTTC
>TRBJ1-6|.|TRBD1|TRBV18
CASSEGAPGAPLHF
TGTGCCAGCTCCGAGGGGGCTCCTGGGGCACCCCTCCACTTT
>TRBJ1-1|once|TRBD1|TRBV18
CASSPWTGQNTEAFF
TGTGCCAGCTCACCCTGGACAGGTCAGAACACTGAAGCTTTCTTT
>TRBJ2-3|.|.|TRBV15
CATRLPGGGSTDTQYF
TGTGCCACCCGTCTGCCTGGCGGGGGCAGCACAGATACGCAGTATTTT
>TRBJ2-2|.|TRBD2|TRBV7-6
CASSLSGTSNTGELFF
TGTGCCAGCAGCCTGTCCGGGACTAGCAACACCGGGGAGCTGTTTTTT
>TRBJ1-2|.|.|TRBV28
CATGELTPNYGYTF
TGTGCCACCGGGGAACTAACGCCTAACTATGGCTACACCTTC
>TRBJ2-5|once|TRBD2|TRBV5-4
CASSRLAGGAQETQYF
TGTGCCAGCAGCCGACTAGCGGGGGGGGCACAAGAGACCCAGTACTTC
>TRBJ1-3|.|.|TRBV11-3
CASSPTGQGNTIYF
TGTGCCAGCAGCCCCACCGGACAAGGAAACACCATATATTTT
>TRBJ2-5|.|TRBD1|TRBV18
CASSHLPGTESQETQYF
TGTGCCAGCTCACATCTACCCGGGACAGAGAGTCAAGAGACCCAGTACTTC
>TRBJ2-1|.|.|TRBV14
CASSPGDGLNEQFF
TGTGCCAGCAGCCCAGGGGACGGGCTCAATGAGCAGTTCTTC
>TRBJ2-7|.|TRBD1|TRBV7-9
CASSPGQGFYEQYF
TGTGCCAGCAGCCCGGGACAGGGGTTTTACGAGCAGTACTTC
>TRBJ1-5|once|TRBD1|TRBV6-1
CASSVQDRMNQPQHF
TGTGCCAGCAGCGTACAGGACAGGATGAATCAGCCCCAGCATTTT
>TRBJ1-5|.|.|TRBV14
CASSQGGLGQPQHF
TGTGCCAGCAGCCAAGGAGGGTTGGGTCAGCCCCAGCATTTT
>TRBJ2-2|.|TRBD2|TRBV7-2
CASSLVGGRATGELFF
TGTGCCAGCAGCTTAGTGGGCGGGAGGGCCACCGGGGAGCTGTTTTTT
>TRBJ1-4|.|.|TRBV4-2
CASSQDQGREKLFF
TGTGCCAGCAGCCAAGATCAGGGTAGGGAAAAACTGTTTTTT
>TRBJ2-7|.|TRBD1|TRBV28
CASSPGTDQQYF
TGTGCCAGCAGTCCGGGGACAGACCAGCAGTACTTC
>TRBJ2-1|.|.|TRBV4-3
CASSQEWAVSYNEQFF
TGCGCCAGCAGCCAAGAATGGGCTGTGTCCTACAATGAGCAGTTCTTC
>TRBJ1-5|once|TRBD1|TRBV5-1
CASSPTGVNQPQHF
TGCGCCAGCAGCCCCACAGGGGTCAATCAGCCCCAGCATTTT
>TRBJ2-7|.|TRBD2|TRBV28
CASSLRGGSYEQYF
TGTGCCAGCAGTCTTCGGGGGGGGTCCTACGAGCAGTACTTC
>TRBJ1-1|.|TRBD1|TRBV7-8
CASSRQGAGVNTEAFF
TGTGCCAGCAGTCGTCAGGGGGCTGGTGTGAACACTGAAGCTTTCTTT
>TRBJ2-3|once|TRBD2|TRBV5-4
CASRSLGREGSDTQYF
TGTGCCAGCAGGTCATTAGGGCGGGAGGGCTCAGATACGCAGTATTTT
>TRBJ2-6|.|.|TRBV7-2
CAGSLGQGLHSGANVLTF
TGTGCCGGCAGCTTAGGTCAGGGGCTCCACTCTGGGGCCAACGTCCTGACTTTC
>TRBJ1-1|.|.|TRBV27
CASKRGGANTEAFF
TGTGCCAGCAAACGGGGAGGGGCGAACACTGAAGCTTTCTTT
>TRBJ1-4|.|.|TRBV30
CAWSVSRVDPEKLFF
TGTGCCTGGAGTGTATCCAGGGTTGATCCTGAAAAACTGTTTTTT
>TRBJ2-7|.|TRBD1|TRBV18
CASHGRGHYEQYF
TGTGCCAGCCACGGCAGGGGGCACTACGAGCAGTACTTC
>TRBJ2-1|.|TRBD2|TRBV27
CASSLSSGRGNEQFF
TGTGCCAGCAGTTTATCTAGCGGGAGGGGCAATGAGCAGTTCTTC
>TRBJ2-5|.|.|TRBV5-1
CASSSRPGETQYF
TGCGCCAGCAGCTCTAGACCTGGGGAGACCCAGTACTTC
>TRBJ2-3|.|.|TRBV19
CASKGLSYTDTQYF
TGTGCCAGTAAGGGACTCTCCTACACAGATACGCAGTATTTT
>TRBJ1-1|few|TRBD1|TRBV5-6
CASSRTGIAFF
TGTGCCAGCAGCCGGACAGGGATCGCTTTCTTT
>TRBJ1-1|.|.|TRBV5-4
CASSLAQNEAFF
TGTGCCAGCAGCTTGGCGCAGAATGAAGCTTTCTTT
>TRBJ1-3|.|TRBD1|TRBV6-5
CASSYSGGVGNTIYF
TGTGCCAGCAGTTACTCAGGGGGCGTAGGGAACACCATATATTTT
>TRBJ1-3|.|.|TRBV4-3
CASSQRGSSQGNTIYF
TGCGCCAGCAGCCAAAGGGGCAGTTCGCAAGGAAACACCATATATTTT
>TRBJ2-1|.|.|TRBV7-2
CASSINEQGYNEQFF
TGTGCCAGCAGCATTAATGAACAGGGTTACAATGAGCAGTTCTTC
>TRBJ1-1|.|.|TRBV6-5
CASSRGGAGTEAFF
TGTGCCAGCAGTAGGGGGGGGGCGGGCACTGAAGCTTTCTTT
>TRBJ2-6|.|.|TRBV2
CASNPRTAPGANVLTF
TGTGCCAGCAACCCTCGGACTGCCCCTGGGGCCAACGTCCTGACTTTC
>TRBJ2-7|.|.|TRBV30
CAWSEGLRPTYEQYF
TGTGCCTGGAGTGAGGGGCTTAGGCCCACCTACGAGCAGTACTTC
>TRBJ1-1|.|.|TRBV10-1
CASRETTMNTEAFF
TGCGCCAGCAGGGAGACAACCATGAACACTGAAGCTTTCTTT
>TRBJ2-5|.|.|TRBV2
CASSEGAGQQETQYF
TGTGCCAGCAGTGAGGGGGCGGGACAGCAAGAGACCCAGTACTTC